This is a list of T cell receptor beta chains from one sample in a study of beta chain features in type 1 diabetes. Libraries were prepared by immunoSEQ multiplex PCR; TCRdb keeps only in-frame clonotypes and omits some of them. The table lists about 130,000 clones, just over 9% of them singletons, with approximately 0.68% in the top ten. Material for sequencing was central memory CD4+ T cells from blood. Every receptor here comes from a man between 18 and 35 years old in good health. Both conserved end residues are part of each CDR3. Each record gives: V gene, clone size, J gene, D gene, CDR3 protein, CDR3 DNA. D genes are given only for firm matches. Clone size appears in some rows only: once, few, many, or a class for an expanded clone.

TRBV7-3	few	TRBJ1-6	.	CASSLHARDNNSPLHF	TGTGCCAGCAGCTTACACGCCCGGGACAACAATTCACCCCTCCACTTT
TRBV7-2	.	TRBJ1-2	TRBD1	CASTNHRGPTDYTF	TGTGCCAGCACAAATCACAGGGGCCCGACTGACTACACCTTC
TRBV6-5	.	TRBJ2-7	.	CASSYEPYEQYF	TGTGCCAGCAGTTATGAGCCCTACGAGCAGTACTTC
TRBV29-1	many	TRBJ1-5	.	CSVAAGGNQPQHF	TGCAGCGTTGCCGCGGGGGGCAATCAGCCCCAGCATTTT
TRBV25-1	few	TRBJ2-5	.	CASSEYRDWGETQYF	TGTGCCAGCAGTGAATACCGGGACTGGGGGGAGACCCAGTACTTC
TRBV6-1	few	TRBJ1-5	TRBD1	CASSPGQGRYQPQHF	TGTGCCAGCAGTCCGGGACAGGGGCGTTATCAGCCCCAGCATTTT
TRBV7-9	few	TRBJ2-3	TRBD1	CASSFLGTGTDTQYF	TGTGCCAGCAGCTTCCTAGGGACAGGGACAGATACGCAGTATTTT
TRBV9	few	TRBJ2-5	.	CASSVRPGRETQYF	TGTGCCAGCAGCGTACGCCCGGGTCGGGAGACCCAGTACTTC
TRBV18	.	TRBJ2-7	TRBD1	CASSLGQASYEQYF	TGTGCCAGCTCACTTGGACAGGCATCCTACGAGCAGTACTTC
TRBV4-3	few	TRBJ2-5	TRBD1	CASSQVRAGTGRQETQYF	TGCGCCAGCAGCCAAGTCCGTGCCGGGACAGGGAGGCAAGAGACCCAGTACTTC
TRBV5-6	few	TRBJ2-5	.	CASSEIRGFRETQYF	TGTGCCAGCAGCGAAATAAGGGGTTTTCGAGAGACCCAGTACTTC
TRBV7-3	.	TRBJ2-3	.	CASSKTRQDNTQYF	TGTGCCAGCAGCAAGACGAGACAGGACAATACGCAGTATTTT
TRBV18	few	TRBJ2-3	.	CASSGTYTDTQYF	TGTGCCAGCTCGGGGACTTACACAGATACGCAGTATTTT
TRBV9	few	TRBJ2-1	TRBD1	CASSDRGGYNEQFF	TGTGCCAGCAGCGACAGGGGTGGCTACAATGAGCAGTTCTTC
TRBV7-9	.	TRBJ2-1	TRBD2	CASSLASGGINEQFF	TGTGCCAGCAGCTTAGCTAGCGGGGGAATAAATGAGCAGTTCTTC
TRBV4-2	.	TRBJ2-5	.	CASSPGGQGAGETQYF	TGTGCCAGCAGCCCCGGGGGGCAGGGGGCTGGAGAGACCCAGTACTTC
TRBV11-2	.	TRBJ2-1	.	CASSLGLGGEQFF	TGTGCCAGCAGCTTAGGGCTAGGCGGCGAGCAGTTCTTC
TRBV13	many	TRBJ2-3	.	CASSGNRADTQYF	TGTGCCAGCAGCGGGAACAGGGCAGATACGCAGTATTTT
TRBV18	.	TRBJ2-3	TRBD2	CASSGLASTDTQYF	TGTGCCAGCTCCGGACTAGCGAGCACAGATACGCAGTATTTT
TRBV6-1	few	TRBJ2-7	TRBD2	CASSATSGGSYEQYF	TGTGCCAGCAGTGCGACTAGCGGGGGATCCTACGAGCAGTACTTC
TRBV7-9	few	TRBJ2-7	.	CASSSPGRGTGSSYEQYF	TGTGCCAGCAGCTCCCCCGGGAGGGGGACAGGGAGCTCCTACGAGCAGTACTTC
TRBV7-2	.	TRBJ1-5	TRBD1	CASSFEGTGKQPQHF	TGTGCCAGCAGCTTTGAGGGGACAGGGAAACAGCCCCAGCATTTT
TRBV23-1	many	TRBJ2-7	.	CASRQGWEQYF	TGCGCCAGCAGGCAGGGGTGGGAGCAGTACTTC
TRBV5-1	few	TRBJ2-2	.	CASSSGQVTGELFF	TGCGCCAGCAGCTCGGGACAAGTCACCGGGGAGCTGTTTTTT
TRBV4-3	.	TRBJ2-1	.	CASSQAAAQVRGSANEQFF	TGCGCCAGCAGCCAAGCGGCAGCTCAGGTGCGGGGTTCTGCTAATGAGCAGTTCTTC
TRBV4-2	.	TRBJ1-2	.	CASSQDLQGEGGYTF	TGTGCCAGCAGCCAAGATCTGCAAGGGGAGGGAGGCTACACCTTC
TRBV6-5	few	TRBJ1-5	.	CASSSPAAGQPQHF	TGTGCCAGCAGTTCCCCTGCCGCAGGTCAGCCCCAGCATTTT
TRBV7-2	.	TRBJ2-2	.	CASSLALRIGELFF	TGTGCCAGCAGCTTAGCCTTGCGTATCGGGGAGCTGTTTTTT
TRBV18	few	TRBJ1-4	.	CASSATGTTNEKLFF	TGTGCCAGCTCTGCCACAGGTACAACTAATGAAAAACTGTTTTTT
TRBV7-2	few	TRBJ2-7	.	CASSPGGTVSYEQYF	TGTGCCAGCAGCCCGGGGGGGACAGTCAGCTACGAGCAGTACTTC
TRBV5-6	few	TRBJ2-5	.	CASSLGTEKETQYF	TGTGCCAGCAGCTTGGGGACAGAGAAAGAGACCCAGTACTTC
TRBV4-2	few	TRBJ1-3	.	CASSQDTGSGNTIYF	TGTGCCAGCAGCCAAGATACAGGGTCTGGAAACACCATATATTTT
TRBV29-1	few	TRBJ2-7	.	CSVDNGYGSYEQYF	TGCAGCGTTGATAACGGTTACGGGTCCTACGAGCAGTACTTC
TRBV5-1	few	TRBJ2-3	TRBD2	CATNLKAGATDTQYF	TGCGCCACCAACCTAAAAGCGGGGGCTACAGATACGCAGTATTTT
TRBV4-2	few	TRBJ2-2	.	CASRGLNTGELFF	TGTGCCAGCAGGGGGCTTAACACCGGGGAGCTGTTTTTT
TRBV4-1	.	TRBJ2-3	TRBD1	CASSLGDRDTDTQYF	TGCGCCAGCAGCCTAGGGGACAGAGACACAGATACGCAGTATTTT
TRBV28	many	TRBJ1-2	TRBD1	CASSSGQGVSYGYTF	TGTGCCAGCAGTTCCGGACAGGGTGTTAGCTATGGCTACACCTTC
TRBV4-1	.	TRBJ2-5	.	CASSQEGGGSGTQYF	TGCGCCAGCAGCCAAGAGGGAGGAGGGTCTGGGACCCAGTACTTC
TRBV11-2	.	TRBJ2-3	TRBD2	CASSVHRGGTDTQYF	TGTGCCAGCAGCGTGCACCGGGGGGGCACAGATACGCAGTATTTT
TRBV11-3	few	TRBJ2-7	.	CASSLDRHYEQYF	TGTGCCAGCAGCTTAGACCGACACTACGAGCAGTACTTC
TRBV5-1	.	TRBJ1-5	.	CASSLDGDQPQHF	TGCGCCAGCAGCTTAGACGGAGATCAGCCCCAGCATTTT
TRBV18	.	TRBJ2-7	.	CASSLGASEVYEQYF	TGTGCCAGCTCACTGGGAGCAAGCGAAGTCTACGAGCAGTACTTC
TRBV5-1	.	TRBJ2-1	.	CASSLRGSSYNEQFF	TGCGCCAGCAGCTTGCGGGGGAGCTCCTACAATGAGCAGTTCTTC
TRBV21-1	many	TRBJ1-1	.	CASSKLASGNTEAFF	TGTGCCAGCAGCAAATTGGCGTCAGGGAACACTGAAGCTTTCTTT